Below, 3 T cell receptor beta chains from the same sample are listed, as sequenced in a study of identical twins. TCRdb fed the 5' RACE reads into MiXCR, producing one record per CDR3 protein. The table records approximately 240,000 distinct CDR3 sequences, roughly 13% of them present only once. Sequencing was performed on memory (CD45RO+) T cells sorted from blood. Receptor source: a woman aged 18-29 years in good health.

This chain connects TRBV29-1 to TRBJ2-1; D gene unclear. The CDR3 runs to 14 residues. Trimming took off 4 bases at V and 2 bases at J, with 12 bases between the two ends. Looked up from germline, CDR1 is SQVTM and CDR2 is ANQGSEA. The CDR3 sequence: CSVVGGPAYNEQFF. Written as DNA, the CDR3 is TGCAGCGTTGTTGGTGGCCCAGCCTACAATGAGCAGTTCTTC.

This clonotype was recorded a few times. J is TRBJ1-3 and V is TRBV7-6; unclear D gene. Trimming pared 4 bases from V and 4 bases from J, leaving 8 bases between. CDR3 length: 13 residues. Per the germline V gene, CDR1 is SGHVS and CDR2 is FNYEAQ. CDR3: CASSYHRGNTIYF. CDR3 nucleotides: TGTGCCAGCAGCTACCATCGAGGAAACACCATATATTTT.

This sequence joins TRBV20-1 and TRBJ1-1, with D maybe TRBD1 (5 bases). This CDR3 is built from 13 residues. The germline gives CDR1 DFQATT, CDR2 SNEGSKA (reference sequence). V was cut by 6 bases and J by 3 bases, with 14 bases left in between. CDR3 protein: CSAPSRGYTEAFF. The CDR3 DNA sequence: TGCAGTGCCCCAAGTCGGGGGTACACTGAAGCTTTCTTT.